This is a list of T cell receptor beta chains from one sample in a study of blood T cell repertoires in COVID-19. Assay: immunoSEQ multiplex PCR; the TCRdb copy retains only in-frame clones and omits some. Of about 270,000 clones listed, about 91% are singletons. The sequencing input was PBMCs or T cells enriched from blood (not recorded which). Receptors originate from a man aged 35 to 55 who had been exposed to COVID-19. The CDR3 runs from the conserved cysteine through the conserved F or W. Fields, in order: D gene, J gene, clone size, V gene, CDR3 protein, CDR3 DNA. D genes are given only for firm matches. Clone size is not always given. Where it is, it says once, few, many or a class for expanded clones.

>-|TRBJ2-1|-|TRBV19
CASSIGLMQFF
TGTGCCAGTAGTATAGGGCTGATGCAGTTCTTC
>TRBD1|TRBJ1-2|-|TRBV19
CASSSQRTGGSDGYTF
TGTGCCAGTAGTTCCCAGAGGACAGGGGGATCAGATGGCTACACCTTC
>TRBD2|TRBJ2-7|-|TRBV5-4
CASSFGGIPSYEQYF
TGTGCCAGCAGCTTCGGGGGGATCCCCTCCTACGAGCAGTACTTC
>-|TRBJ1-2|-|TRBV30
CAWSSGSGYTF
TGTGCCTGGAGTTCAGGATCGGGCTACACCTTC
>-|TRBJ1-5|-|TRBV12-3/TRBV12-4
CASTLSSNQPQHF
TGTGCCAGCACCCTGTCCAGCAATCAGCCCCAGCATTTT
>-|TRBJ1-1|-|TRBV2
CASSDGAGAEAFF
TGTGCCAGCAGTGATGGGGCAGGGGCTGAAGCTTTCTTT
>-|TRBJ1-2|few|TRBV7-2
CASSSSGGTYGYTF
TGTGCCAGCAGCAGTAGTGGCGGGACCTATGGCTACACCTTC
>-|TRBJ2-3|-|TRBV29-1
CSVEVRGIAGDLSVLDTQYF
TGCAGCGTTGAAGTTCGGGGAATAGCAGGAGATCTCTCTGTGTTGGATACGCAGTATTTT
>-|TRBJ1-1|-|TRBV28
CASSFGLGQMNTEAFF
TGTGCCAGCAGTTTTGGACTTGGACAGATGAACACTGAAGCTTTCTTT
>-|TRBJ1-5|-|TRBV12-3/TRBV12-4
CASRESLNQPQHF
TGTGCCAGCAGGGAGTCCCTTAATCAGCCCCAGCATTTT